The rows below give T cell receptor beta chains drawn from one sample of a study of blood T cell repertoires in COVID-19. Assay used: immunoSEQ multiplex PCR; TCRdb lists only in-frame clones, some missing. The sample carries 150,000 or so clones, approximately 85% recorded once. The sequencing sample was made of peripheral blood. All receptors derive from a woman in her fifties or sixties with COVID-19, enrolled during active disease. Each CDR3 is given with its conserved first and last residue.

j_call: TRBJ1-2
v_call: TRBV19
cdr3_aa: CASSISVGEDYGYTF

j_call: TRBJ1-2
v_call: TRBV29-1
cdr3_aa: CSVGQRGGYYGYTF

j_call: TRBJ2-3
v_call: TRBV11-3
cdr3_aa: CASSRDYYTDTQYF

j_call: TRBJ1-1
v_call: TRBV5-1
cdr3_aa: CASSFNPGQNLGANTEAFF

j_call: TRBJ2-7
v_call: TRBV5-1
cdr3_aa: CASSRFPDTYEQYF

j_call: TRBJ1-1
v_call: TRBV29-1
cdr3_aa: CSVGDGGRTF

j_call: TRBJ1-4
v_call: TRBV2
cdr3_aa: CASSGGTGNEKLFF

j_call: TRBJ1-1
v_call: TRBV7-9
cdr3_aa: CASTHGKRGTEAFF

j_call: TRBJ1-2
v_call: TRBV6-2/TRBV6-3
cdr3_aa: CASSQTTNYGYTF

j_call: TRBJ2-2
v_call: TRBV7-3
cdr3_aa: CASSLNRQVNTGELFF

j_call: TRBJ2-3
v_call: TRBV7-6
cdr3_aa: CASSLAGQGVDTQYF

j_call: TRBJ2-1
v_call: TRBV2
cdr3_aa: CASSPQSQRGGYNEQFF

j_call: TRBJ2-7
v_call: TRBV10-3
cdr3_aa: CAISTTTGASYEQYF

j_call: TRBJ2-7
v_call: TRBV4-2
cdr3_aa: CASSQDLGTATYEQYF

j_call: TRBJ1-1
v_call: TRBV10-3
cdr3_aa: CAISPRDMNTEAFF

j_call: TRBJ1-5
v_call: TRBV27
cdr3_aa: CASSPGRDLTNQPQHF

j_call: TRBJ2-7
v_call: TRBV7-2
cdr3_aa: CASSSSQGQDFYEQYF

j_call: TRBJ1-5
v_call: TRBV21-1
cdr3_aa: CASSGRGLCNQPQHF

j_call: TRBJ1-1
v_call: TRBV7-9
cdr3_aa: CASRAGGNTEAFF

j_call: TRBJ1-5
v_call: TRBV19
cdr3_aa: CASSGNPGQGGPNQPQHF

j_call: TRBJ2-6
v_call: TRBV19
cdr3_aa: CASSISSGSGANVLTF

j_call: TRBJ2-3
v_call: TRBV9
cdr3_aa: CASSVGYAGDTDTQYF

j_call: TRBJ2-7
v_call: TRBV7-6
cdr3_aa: CASSVGVGTGEYEQYF

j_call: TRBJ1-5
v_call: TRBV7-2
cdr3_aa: CASSLVQNQPQHF

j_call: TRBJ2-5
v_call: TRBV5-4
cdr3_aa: CASSLYRLRETQYF